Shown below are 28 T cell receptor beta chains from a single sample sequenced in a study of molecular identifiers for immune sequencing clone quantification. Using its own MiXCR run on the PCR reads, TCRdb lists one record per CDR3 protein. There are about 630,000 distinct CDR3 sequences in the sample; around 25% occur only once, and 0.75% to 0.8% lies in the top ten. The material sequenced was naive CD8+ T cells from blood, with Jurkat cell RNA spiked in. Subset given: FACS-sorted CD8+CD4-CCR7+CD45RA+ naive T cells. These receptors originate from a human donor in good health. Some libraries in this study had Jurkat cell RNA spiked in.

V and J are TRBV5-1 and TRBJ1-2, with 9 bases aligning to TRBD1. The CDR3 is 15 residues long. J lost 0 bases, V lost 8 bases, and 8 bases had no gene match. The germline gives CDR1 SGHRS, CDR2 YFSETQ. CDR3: CASSDRGNPNYGYTF. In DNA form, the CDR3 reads TGCGCCAGTTCCGACAGGGGGAATCCTAACTATGGCTACACCTTC.

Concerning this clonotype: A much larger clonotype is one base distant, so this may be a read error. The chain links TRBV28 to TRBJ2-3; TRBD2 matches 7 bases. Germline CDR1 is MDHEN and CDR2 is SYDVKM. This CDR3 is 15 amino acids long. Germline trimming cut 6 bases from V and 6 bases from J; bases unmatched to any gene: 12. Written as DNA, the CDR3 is TGTGCCAGCAGCCCCGCAGCGGGGACGCGGGATACGCAGTATTTT. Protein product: CASSPAAGTRDTQYF.

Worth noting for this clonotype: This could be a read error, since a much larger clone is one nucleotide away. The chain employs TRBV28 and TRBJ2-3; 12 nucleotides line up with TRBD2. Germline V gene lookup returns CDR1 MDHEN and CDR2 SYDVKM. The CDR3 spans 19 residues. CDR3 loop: CASDSAPWTSGVRGDTQDF. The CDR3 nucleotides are TGTGCCAGCGACTCCGCACCCTGGACTAGCGGGGTGAGGGGAGATACGCAGGATTTT. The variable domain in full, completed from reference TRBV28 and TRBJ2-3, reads DVKVTQSSRYLVKRTGEKVFLECVQDMDHENMFWYRQDPGLGLRLIYFSYDVKMKEKGDIPEGYSVSREKKERFSLILESASTNQTSMYLCASDSAPWTSGVRGDTQDFGPGTRLTVL.

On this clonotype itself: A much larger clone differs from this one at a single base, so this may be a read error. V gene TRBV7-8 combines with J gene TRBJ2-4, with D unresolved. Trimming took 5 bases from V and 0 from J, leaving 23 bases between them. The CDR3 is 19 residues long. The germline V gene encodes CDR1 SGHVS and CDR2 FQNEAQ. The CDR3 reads CASSLKSPWLVLAKNIQYF. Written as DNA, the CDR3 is TGTGCCAGCAGCCTAAAGTCCCCGTGGCTAGTGTTAGCCAAAAACATTCAGTACTTC.

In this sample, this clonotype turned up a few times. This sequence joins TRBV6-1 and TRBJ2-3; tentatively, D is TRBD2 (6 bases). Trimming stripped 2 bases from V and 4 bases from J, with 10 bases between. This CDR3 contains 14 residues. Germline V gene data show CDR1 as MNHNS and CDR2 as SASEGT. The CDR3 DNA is TGTGCCAGCAGTGAAAGGCGGGGCGCAGATACGCAGTATTTT. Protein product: CASSERRGADTQYF.

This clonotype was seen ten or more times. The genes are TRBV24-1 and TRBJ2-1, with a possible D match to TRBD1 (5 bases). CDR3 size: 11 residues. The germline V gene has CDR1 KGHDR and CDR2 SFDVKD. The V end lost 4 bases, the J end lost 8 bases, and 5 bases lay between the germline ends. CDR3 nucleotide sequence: TGTGCCACCAGTGAGGGGCATGAGCAGTTCTTC. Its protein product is CATSEGHEQFF.

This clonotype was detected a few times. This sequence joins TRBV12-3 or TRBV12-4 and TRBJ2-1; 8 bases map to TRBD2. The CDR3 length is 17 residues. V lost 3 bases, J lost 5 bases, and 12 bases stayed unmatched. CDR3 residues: CASSLSKRETFHNEQFF. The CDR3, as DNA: TGTGCCAGCAGTTTGTCTAAGCGGGAGACGTTCCACAATGAGCAGTTCTTC.

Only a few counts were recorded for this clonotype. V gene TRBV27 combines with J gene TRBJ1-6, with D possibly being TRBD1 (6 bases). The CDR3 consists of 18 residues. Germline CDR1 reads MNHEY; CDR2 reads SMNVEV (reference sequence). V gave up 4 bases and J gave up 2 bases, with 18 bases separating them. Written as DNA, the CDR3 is TGTGCCAGCAGTTCCCTTCGGTCAGGGGTCACCTATAATTCACCCCTCCACTTT. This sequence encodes CASSSLRSGVTYNSPLHF.

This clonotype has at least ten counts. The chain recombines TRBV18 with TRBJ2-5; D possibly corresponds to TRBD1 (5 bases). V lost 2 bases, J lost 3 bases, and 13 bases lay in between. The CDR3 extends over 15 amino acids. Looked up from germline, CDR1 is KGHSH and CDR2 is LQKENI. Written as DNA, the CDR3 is TGTGCCAGCTCACCAGGGGCACCGCTCGAAGAGACCCAGTACTTC. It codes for CASSPGAPLEETQYF.

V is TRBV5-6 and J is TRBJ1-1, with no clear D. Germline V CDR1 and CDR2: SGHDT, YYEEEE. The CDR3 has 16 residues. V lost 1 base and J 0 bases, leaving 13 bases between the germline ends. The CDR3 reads CASSLNSGFMNTEAFF. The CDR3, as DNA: TGTGCCAGCAGCTTGAATTCGGGGTTTATGAACACTGAAGCTTTCTTT.

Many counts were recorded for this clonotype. The CDR3 DNA reads TGTGCCAGCAGGTCCGGTTTGGGCTTGAACACTGAAGCTTTCTTT. Amino acids: CASRSGLGLNTEAFF. The chain recombines TRBV7-9 with TRBJ1-1; D ambiguous. This CDR3 has 15 amino acids. V lost 6 bases and J lost 0, with 14 bases in between. Germline loops: CDR1 SEHNR, CDR2 FQNEAQ (reference sequence).

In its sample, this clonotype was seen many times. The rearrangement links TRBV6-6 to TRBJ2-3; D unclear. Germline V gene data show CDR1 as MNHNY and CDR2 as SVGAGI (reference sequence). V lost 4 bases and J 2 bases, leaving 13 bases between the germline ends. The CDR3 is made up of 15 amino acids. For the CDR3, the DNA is TGTGCCAGCAGTTCCTTAGGGCAAGACACAGATACGCAGTATTTT. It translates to CASSSLGQDTDTQYF.

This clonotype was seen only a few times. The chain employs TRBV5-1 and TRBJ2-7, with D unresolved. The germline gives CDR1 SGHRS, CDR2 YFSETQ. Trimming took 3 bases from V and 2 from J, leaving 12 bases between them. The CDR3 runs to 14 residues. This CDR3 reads CASSYDQKAYEQYF. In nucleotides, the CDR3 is TGCGCCAGCAGCTACGACCAAAAAGCCTACGAGCAGTACTTC. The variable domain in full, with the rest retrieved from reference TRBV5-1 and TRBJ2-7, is KAGVTQTPRYLIKTRGQQVTLSCSPISGHRSVSWYQQTPGQGLQFLFEYFSETQRNKGNFPGRFSGRQFSNSRSEMNVSTLELGDSALYLCASSYDQKAYEQYFGPGTRLTVT.

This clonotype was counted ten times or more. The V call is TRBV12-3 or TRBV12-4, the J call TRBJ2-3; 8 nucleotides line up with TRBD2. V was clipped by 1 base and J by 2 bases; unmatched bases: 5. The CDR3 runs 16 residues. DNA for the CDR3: TGTGCCAGCAGTTTAGTTACGGGGGGGTCCACAGATACGCAGTATTTT. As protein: CASSLVTGGSTDTQYF.

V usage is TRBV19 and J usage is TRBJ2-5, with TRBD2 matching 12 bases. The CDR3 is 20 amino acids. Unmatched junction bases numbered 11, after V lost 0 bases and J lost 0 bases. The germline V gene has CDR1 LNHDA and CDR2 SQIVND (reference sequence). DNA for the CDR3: TGTGCCAGTAGTATAGATTTTGAGGGACTAGCGGGCCTGGACCAAGAGACCCAGTACTTC. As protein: CASSIDFEGLAGLDQETQYF.

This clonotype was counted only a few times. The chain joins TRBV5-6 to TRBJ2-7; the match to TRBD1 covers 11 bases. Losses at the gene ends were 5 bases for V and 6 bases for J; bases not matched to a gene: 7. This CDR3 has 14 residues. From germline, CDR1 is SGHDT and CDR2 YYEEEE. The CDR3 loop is CASRPGTGGSEQYF. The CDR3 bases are TGTGCCAGCAGGCCCGGGACAGGGGGGTCCGAGCAGTACTTC.

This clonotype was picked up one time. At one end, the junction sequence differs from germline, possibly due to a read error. CDR3 sequence reads: CVSKLAGTETQYF. For the CDR3, the DNA is TGTGTCAGCAAACTAGCGGGTACCGAGACCCAGTACTTC. J is TRBJ2-5 and V is TRBV5-6; 9 bases line up with TRBD2. Germline assignment: CDR1 SGHDT and CDR2 YYEEEE. CDR3 length: 13 residues.

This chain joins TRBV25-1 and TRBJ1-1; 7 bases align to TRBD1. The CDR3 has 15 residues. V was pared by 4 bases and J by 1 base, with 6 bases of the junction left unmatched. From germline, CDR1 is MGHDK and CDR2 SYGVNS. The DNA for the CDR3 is TGTGCCAGCAGTGCCCGGACAGGATGGAACACTGAAGCTTTCTTT. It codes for CASSARTGWNTEAFF.

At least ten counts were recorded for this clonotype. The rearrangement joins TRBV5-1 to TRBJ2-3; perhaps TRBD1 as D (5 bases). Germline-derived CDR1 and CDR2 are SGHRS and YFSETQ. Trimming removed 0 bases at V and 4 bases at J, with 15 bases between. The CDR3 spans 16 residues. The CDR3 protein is CASSLGWQGFADTQYF. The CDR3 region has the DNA TGCGCCAGCAGCTTGGGCTGGCAGGGCTTCGCAGATACGCAGTATTTT.

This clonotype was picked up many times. The CDR3: CASSRAGGETEAFF. CDR3 nucleotides: TGCGCCAGCAGCCGAGCAGGGGGAGAAACTGAAGCTTTCTTT. V and J are TRBV4-3 and TRBJ1-1; 7 bases align to TRBD1. Trimming removed 4 bases from V and 5 bases from J; junction bases left unmatched: 7. The CDR3 loop spans 14 amino acids. Looked up from germline, CDR1 is LGHNA and CDR2 is YSLEER.

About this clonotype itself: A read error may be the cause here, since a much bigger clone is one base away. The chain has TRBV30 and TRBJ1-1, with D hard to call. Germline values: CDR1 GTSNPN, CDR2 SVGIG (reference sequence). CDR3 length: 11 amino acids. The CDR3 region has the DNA TGTGCCTGGAGTGAGTACACTGAAGCTCTCTTT. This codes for CAWSEYTEALF.

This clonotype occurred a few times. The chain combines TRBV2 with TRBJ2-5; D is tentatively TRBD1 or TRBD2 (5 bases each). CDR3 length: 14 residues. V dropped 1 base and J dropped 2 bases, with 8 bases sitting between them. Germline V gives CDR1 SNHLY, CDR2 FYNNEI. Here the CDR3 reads CASSEGDPQETQYF. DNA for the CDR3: TGTGCCAGCAGTGAAGGGGACCCACAAGAGACCCAGTACTTC.

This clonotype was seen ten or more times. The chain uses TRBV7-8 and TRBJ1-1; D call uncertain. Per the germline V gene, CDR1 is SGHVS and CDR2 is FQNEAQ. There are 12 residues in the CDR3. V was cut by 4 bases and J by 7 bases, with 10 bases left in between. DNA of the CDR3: TGTGCCAGCAGCTCAAGGCTCTATGAAGCTTTCTTT. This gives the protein CASSSRLYEAFF.

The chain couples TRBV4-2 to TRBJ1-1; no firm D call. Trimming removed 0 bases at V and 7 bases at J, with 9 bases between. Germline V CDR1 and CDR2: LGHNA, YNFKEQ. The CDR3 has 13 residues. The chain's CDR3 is CASSQEVADEAFF. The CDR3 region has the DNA TGTGCCAGCAGCCAAGAGGTGGCAGATGAAGCTTTCTTT.

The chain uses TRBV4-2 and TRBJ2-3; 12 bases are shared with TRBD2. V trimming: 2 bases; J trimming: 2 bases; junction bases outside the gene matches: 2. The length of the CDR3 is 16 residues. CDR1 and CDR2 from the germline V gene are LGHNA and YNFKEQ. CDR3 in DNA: TGTGCCAGCAGCCAATGGACTAGCGGGAACACAGATACGCAGTATTTT. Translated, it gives CASSQWTSGNTDTQYF.

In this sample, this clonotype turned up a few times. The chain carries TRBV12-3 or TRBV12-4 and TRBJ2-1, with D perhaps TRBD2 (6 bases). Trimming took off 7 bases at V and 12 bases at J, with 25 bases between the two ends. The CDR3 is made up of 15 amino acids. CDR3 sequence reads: CASKFTGLEWEAQFF. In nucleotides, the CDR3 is TGTGCCAGCAAGTTTACCGGTTTAGAATGGGAGGCGCAGTTCTTC.

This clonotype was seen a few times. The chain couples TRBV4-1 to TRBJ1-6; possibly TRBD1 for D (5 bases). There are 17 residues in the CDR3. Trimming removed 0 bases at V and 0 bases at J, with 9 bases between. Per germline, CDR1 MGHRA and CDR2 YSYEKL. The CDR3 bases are TGCGCCAGCAGCCAAGATCACAGGAGCTCCTATAATTCACCCCTCCACTTT. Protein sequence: CASSQDHRSSYNSPLHF.

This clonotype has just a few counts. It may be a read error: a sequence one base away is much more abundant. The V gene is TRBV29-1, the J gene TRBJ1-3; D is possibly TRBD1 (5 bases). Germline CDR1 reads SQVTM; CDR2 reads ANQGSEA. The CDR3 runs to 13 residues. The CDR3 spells CSADAGIGSTIYF. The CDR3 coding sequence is TGCAGCGCCGATGCAGGGATAGGAAGCACCATATATTTT.